This T cell receptor (beta chain) was identified during a study of vaccination and CD4 T cells after COVID-19. Study-level information: Vaccinees got either two BNT162b2 doses or two mRNA-1273 doses.

Sequencing of DNA taken from cultured CD4+ T cells relied on the Oncomine TCR Beta short-read assay. TCRdb analysed the PCR reads with MiXCR anew, one entry per CDR3 protein. The top ten hold approximately 20% of the sample, which has nearly 15,000 distinct CDR3 sequences, approximately 26% seen once. Trimming took off 4 bases at V and 1 base at J, with 16 bases between the two ends. CDR1 is KGHSH, CDR2 LQKENI, per germline. The CDR3 runs 16 residues. As regards this clonotype: Antigen specificity is unknown.

Specified treatment: 10-day PBMC culture with coronavirus spike peptide pools or control peptides (ViraFEST assay). ViraFEST used peptide pools to expand antigen-specific T cells before TCR sequencing. Once cultured less than 11 days, CD4+ T cells underwent isolation by negative selection. The TCR was taken from a human donor with COVID-19. The sample comprised cultured CD4+ T cells from blood. This chain links TRBV18 with TRBJ2-5; perhaps D is TRBD1 or TRBD2 (6 bases each). CDR3 sequence: CASSLAGGGPQETQYF. As DNA, the CDR3 is TGTGCCAGCTCACTTGCCGGAGGGGGGCCCCAAGAGACCCAGTACTTC.